Following are 15 T cell receptor beta chains from one sample sequenced in a study of T cell clusters in autoimmune cytopenias. Multiplex touch-down PCR amplified TRB using TRB-A and TRB-B pools in one tube. No DNA is given; TCRdb re-called the multiplex PCR reads and lists each CDR3 protein once. Here the sample table reports some 2,000 distinct CDR3 sequences. TRB was amplified from about 270 ng of peripheral blood genomic DNA per sample. Sequencing used peripheral blood. These receptors were taken from a human donor with an autoimmune cytopenia or autoimmune hepatitis (not recorded which).

This clonotype is labeled large based on frequency. V is TRBV30 and J is TRBJ1-2; checking the TCRdb D call of TRBD1 is not possible without DNA. The CDR3 spans 13 residues. Looked up from germline, CDR1 is GTSNPN and CDR2 is SVGIG (reference sequence). This CDR3 reads CAWNYRDNYGYTF.

The chain uses TRBV7-9 and TRBJ2-2. This CDR3 contains 14 residues. The germline V gene has CDR1 SEHNR and CDR2 FQNEAQ (reference sequence). CDR3: CASSLVYFDGELFF.

This clonotype is classed as medium-sized (0.01 to 0.1%) by frequency. This sequence joins TRBV15 and TRBJ2-7. The V gene's germline CDR1 is LNHNV and CDR2 YYDKDF (reference sequence). The CDR3 length is 13 residues. This CDR3 reads CATSRPLSDEQYF.

According to its frequency, this clonotype is medium-sized. J is TRBJ2-3 and V is TRBV5-1; the TCRdb D gene call, TRBD1, has no DNA to confirm it. Germline values: CDR1 SGHRS, CDR2 YFSETQ. This CDR3 spans 16 amino acids. CDR3 residues: CASRYTGGEGTDTQYF.

This clonotype ranks as medium-sized (0.01 to 0.1%) in terms of frequency. The gene calls are TRBV20-1 and TRBJ1-2; without DNA, the TCRdb call of TRBD1 cannot be checked. The germline V gene encodes CDR1 DFQATT and CDR2 SNEGSKA (reference sequence). The length of the CDR3 is 14 residues. The CDR3 spells CSARDLQGIYGYTF.

This chain joins TRBV20-1 and TRBJ1-2; no DNA is available, so the TRBD1 call from TCRdb remains unchecked. The CDR3 is made up of 13 amino acids. Germline CDR1 DFQATT, CDR2 SNEGSKA (reference sequence). CDR3 amino acids: CSAIQGQSYGYTF.

The chain employs TRBV11-1 and TRBJ2-5; TCRdb names TRBD1, which stays unverified in the absence of DNA. The CDR3 length is 16 residues. CDR1 is SGHAT, CDR2 FQDESV, per germline (reference sequence). The CDR3 loop is CASSFAGTGERYEQYF.

This rearrangement joins TRBV20-1 to TRBJ2-2; TCRdb lists TRBD1, though no DNA is available to test this call. The germline V gene has CDR1 DFQATT and CDR2 SNEGSKA (reference sequence). This CDR3 is 13 amino acids long. The chain's CDR3 is CSHRQTNTGELFF.

This clonotype ranks as medium-sized in terms of frequency. This sequence joins TRBV5-5 and TRBJ1-1; the TCRdb D gene call, TRBD1, has no DNA to confirm it. This CDR3 has 14 residues. Germline-derived CDR1 and CDR2 are SGHKS and YYEKEE (reference sequence). CDR3 in amino acids: CASSPRTENTEAFF.

CDR3 in amino acids: CASSLTGGGTEQYF. This rearrangement joins TRBV7-9 to TRBJ2-7; there is no DNA to check the TCRdb D call of TRBD2. Germline CDR1 is SEHNR and CDR2 is FQNEAQ (reference sequence). This CDR3 region has 14 residues.

Its frequency marks this clonotype as medium-sized. The chain uses TRBV12-3 or TRBV12-4 and TRBJ2-1; the D gene TCRdb calls, TRBD1, cannot be checked with no DNA. The CDR3 runs to 15 residues. CDR3 protein: CASSLGTGGRDEQFF.

The gene calls are TRBV5-1 and TRBJ2-1; TCRdb lists TRBD1, though no DNA is available to test this call. Germline-derived CDR1 and CDR2 are SGHRS and YFSETQ. The CDR3 sequence is 14 residues long. The CDR3 reads CASSQQGTKNEQFF. Full variable domain (rest looked up from reference TRBV5-1 and TRBJ2-1): KAGVTQTPRYLIKTRGQQVTLSCSPISGHRSVSWYQQTPGQGLQFLFEYFSETQRNKGNFPGRFSGRQFSNSRSEMNVSTLELGDSALYLCASSQQGTKNEQFFGPGTRLTVL.

This clonotype is called medium-sized (0.01 to 0.1%) based on its frequency. This chain connects TRBV30 to TRBJ1-4. Germline V gives CDR1 GTSNPN, CDR2 SVGIG (reference sequence). This CDR3 is 12 amino acids long. CDR3: CAWRGQNEKLFF.

Considering frequency, this clonotype is medium-sized. The chain joins TRBV5-4 to TRBJ2-2; TCRdb's assignment of TRBD2 cannot be checked, as there is no DNA. The CDR3 totals 15 residues. Germline V gives CDR1 SGHNT, CDR2 YYREEE (reference sequence). CDR3 sequence reads: CASSPPTSHTGELFF.

In terms of frequency, this clonotype is medium-sized. The rearrangement links TRBV24-1 to TRBJ1-2. The CDR3 spans 13 residues. The germline CDR1 and CDR2 sequences are KGHDR and SFDVKD. CDR3 in amino acids: CATSDRRLDGYTF.